The 12 T cell receptor beta chains presented below share a single source sample, sequenced in a study of T cell responses to AZD1222 COVID-19 vaccine. Produced via immunoSEQ multiplex PCR; TCRdb's table is partial and in-frame only. The sample has some 180,000 clones, approximately 95% seen once. Sequencing was performed on peripheral blood, taken 28 days after the second dose of the MenACWY control vaccine. The receptors come from an adult who received the MenACWY meningococcal vaccine as a control.

This sequence joins TRBV6-5 and TRBJ2-7, with D hard to call. Germline assignment: CDR1 MNHEY and CDR2 SVGAGI. V shed 6 bases and J shed 2 bases, with 8 bases lying between them. CDR3 length equals 12 residues. The CDR3 here is CASSRRAYEQYF. CDR3 DNA sequence: TGTGCCAGCAGCCGAAGGGCCTACGAGCAGTACTTC.

The chain combines TRBV2 with TRBJ1-6, with 9 bases that match TRBD1. Germline CDR1 SNHLY, CDR2 FYNNEI. The CDR3 is 15 amino acids. Trimming took 8 bases from V and 14 from J; bases not matched to a gene: 16. The chain's CDR3 is CASQGPGTGYSSLHF. In DNA form, the CDR3 reads TGTGCCAGCCAAGGTCCGGGGACAGGGTATTCGTCCCTCCACTTT.

The chain has TRBV29-1 and TRBJ2-7, with D perhaps matching TRBD2 (5 bases). V lost 7 bases, J lost 4 bases, and 11 bases lay in between. Germline loops: CDR1 SQVTM, CDR2 ANQGSEA. This CDR3 has 11 amino acids. CDR3 in amino acids: CSAVGDYEQYF. The CDR3 DNA is TGCAGCGCCGTCGGGGATTACGAGCAGTACTTC.

This chain joins TRBV11-3 and TRBJ1-5, with D unresolved. The CDR3 extends over 14 amino acids. Trimming stripped 5 bases from V and 2 bases from J, with 10 bases between. Germline CDR1 is SGHNT and CDR2 is YENEEA. In nucleotides, the CDR3 is TGTGCCAGCAGCGTATGGATTTGCAATCAGCCCCAGCATTTT. As protein: CASSVWICNQPQHF.

Comments on this clone: Other nucleotide sequences in the sample specify the same CDR3. The rearrangement uses TRBV15 and TRBJ1-2; tentatively, D is TRBD1 (5 bases). V lost 1 base to trimming and J lost 1 base, with 7 bases between them. The CDR3 has 14 residues. Germline V CDR1 and CDR2: LNHNV, YYDKDF (reference sequence). DNA for the CDR3: TGTGCCACCAGCAGAGGGGACGGTAACTATGGCTACACCTTC. It yields the protein CATSRGDGNYGYTF.

The rearrangement joins TRBV3-1 (or the pseudogene TRBV3-2) to TRBJ2-1; 8 bases match TRBD1. The CDR3 totals 12 residues. The V segment lost 3 bases and the J segment 11 bases; nucleotides outside the gene matches: 3. The germline V gene encodes CDR1 LGHDT and CDR2 YNNKEL (reference sequence). The CDR3 region is CASSQDRVKQFF. In DNA, the CDR3 is TGTGCCAGCAGCCAGGACAGGGTCAAGCAGTTCTTC.

This chain connects TRBV7-2 to TRBJ1-6, with D hard to call. Germline CDR1 SGHTA, CDR2 FQGNSA. V was clipped by 2 bases and J by 7 bases, with 6 bases between them. CDR3 length: 13 residues. CDR3 nucleotide sequence: TGTGCCAGCAGCTTACGAGTGAATTCACCCCTCCACTTT. Residues: CASSLRVNSPLHF.

This chain connects TRBV7-9 to TRBJ1-1; D gene unclear. Germline assignment: CDR1 SEHNR and CDR2 FQNEAQ (reference sequence). Deletions cut 5 bases from V and 2 bases from J, with 9 bases between. The length of the CDR3 is 13 residues. The CDR3 protein is CASSTELNTEAFF. The CDR3 DNA sequence: TGTGCCAGCAGCACAGAGTTAAACACTGAAGCTTTCTTT.

This sequence joins TRBV6-1 and TRBJ1-1; TRBD1 agrees at 7 bases. CDR1 is MNHNS, CDR2 SASEGT, per germline. This CDR3 region has 15 residues. After removal of 3 bases from V and 1 base from J, the junction contained 5 bases not matched to a gene. Here the CDR3 DNA reads TGTGCCAGCAGTGATAAGGGACAGCCGAACACTGAAGCTTTCTTT. Translating it yields CASSDKGQPNTEAFF.

V gene TRBV5-1 combines with J gene TRBJ1-6, with D hard to call. The CDR3 extends over 15 amino acids. Trimming shortened V by 3 bases and J by 2 bases, and 9 bases separated the two germline ends. Per the germline V gene, CDR1 is SGHRS and CDR2 is YFSETQ. Here the CDR3 reads CASSYDGPYNSPLHF. The DNA of the CDR3 is TGCGCCAGCAGCTATGACGGTCCCTATAATTCACCCCTCCACTTT.

The gene calls are TRBV3-1 (or the pseudogene TRBV3-2) and TRBJ1-6; D ambiguous. There are 14 residues in the CDR3. Germline CDR1 LGHDT, CDR2 YNNKEL (reference sequence). With 2 bases removed from V and 9 bases from J, the gap between germline ends came to 11 bases. CDR3 region: CASSQRMTGSPLHF. The CDR3 DNA reads as TGTGCCAGCAGCCAACGGATGACGGGTTCACCCCTCCACTTT.

The V gene is TRBV7-9, the J gene TRBJ1-1, with D possibly TRBD1 on 5 matching bases. Trimming removed 8 bases at V and 5 bases at J, with 15 bases between. This CDR3 is 13 amino acids long. Germline V lookup: CDR1 SEHNR, CDR2 FQNEAQ (reference sequence). As DNA, the CDR3 is TGTGCCAGCCCGGGCCAGGGCAATACTGAAGCTTTCTTT. Translation gives CASPGQGNTEAFF.